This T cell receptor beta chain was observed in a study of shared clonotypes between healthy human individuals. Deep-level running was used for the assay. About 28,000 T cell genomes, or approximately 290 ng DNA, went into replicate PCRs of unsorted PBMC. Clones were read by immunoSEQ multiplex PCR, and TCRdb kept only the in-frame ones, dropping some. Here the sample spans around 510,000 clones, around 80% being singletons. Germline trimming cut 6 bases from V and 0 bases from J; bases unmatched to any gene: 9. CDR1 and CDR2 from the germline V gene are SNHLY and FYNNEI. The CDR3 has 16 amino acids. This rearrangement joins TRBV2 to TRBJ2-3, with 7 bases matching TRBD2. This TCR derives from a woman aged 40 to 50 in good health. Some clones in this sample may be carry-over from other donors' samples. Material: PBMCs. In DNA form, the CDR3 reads TGTGCCAGCAGCCCGACTAGCCCGATAAGCACAGATACGCAGTATTTT. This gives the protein CASSPTSPISTDTQYF. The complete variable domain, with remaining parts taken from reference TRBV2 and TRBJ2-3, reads EPEVTQTPSHQVTQMGQEVILRCVPISNHLYFYWYRQILGQKVEFLVSFYNNEISEKSEIFDDQFSVERPDGSNFTLKIRSTKLEDSAMYFCASSPTSPISTDTQYFGPGTRLTVL.